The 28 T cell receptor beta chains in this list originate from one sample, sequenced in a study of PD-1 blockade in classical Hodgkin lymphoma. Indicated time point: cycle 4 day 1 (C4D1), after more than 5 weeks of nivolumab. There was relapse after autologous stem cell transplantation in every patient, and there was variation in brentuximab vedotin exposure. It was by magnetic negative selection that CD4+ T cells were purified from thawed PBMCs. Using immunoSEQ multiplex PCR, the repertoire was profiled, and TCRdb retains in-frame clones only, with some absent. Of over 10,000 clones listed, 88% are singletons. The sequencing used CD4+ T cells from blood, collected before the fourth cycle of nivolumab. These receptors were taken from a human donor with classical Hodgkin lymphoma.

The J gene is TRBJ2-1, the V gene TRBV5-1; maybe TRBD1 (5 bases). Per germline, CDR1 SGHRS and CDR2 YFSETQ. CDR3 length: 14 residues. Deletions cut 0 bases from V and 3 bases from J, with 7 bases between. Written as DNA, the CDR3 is TGCGCCAGCAGCTTGGACGGACACTACAATGAGCAGTTCTTC. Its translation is CASSLDGHYNEQFF.

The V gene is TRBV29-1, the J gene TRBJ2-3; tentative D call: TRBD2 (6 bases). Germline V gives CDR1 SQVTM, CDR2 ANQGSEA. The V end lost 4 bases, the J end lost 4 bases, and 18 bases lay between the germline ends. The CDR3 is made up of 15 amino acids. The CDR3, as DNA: TGCAGCGTTGGGAGGGGCAGTTCTTATGCAGATACGCAGTATTTT. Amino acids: CSVGRGSSYADTQYF.

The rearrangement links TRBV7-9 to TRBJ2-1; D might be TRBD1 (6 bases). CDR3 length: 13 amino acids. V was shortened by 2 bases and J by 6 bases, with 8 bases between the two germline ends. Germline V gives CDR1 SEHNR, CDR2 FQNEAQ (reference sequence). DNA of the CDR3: TGTGCCAGCAGCTTAAGACAGGCCAATGAGCAGTTCTTC. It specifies CASSLRQANEQFF.

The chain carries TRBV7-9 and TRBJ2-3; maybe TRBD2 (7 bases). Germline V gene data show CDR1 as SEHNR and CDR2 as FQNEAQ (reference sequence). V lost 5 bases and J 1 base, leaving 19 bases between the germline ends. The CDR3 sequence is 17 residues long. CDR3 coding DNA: TGTGCCAGCAGCCCAAACCGGGGGGCAGGGGGCACAGATACGCAGTATTTT. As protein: CASSPNRGAGGTDTQYF.

The DNA for the CDR3 is TGCGCCAGCAGTGGACAGACCCAAGAGACCCAGTACTTC. Its translation: CASSGQTQETQYF. The V gene is TRBV5-1, the J gene TRBJ2-5, with a possible D match to TRBD1 (6 bases). There are 13 residues in the CDR3. The ends were cut back, 5 bases at V and 1 base at J, with 9 bases in the middle. Germline V gene lookup returns CDR1 SGHRS and CDR2 YFSETQ.

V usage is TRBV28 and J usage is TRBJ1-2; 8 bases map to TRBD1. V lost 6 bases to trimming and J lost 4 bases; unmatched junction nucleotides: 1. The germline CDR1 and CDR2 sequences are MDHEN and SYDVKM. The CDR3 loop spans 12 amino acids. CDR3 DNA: TGTGCCAGCAGAACAGGGGGCTATGGCTACACCTTC. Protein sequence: CASRTGGYGYTF.

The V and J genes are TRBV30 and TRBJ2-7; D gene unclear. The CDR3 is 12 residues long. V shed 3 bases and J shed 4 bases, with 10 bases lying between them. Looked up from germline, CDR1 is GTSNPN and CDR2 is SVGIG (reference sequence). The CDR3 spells CAWSLTRYEQYF. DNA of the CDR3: TGTGCCTGGAGCCTGACCCGATACGAGCAGTACTTC.

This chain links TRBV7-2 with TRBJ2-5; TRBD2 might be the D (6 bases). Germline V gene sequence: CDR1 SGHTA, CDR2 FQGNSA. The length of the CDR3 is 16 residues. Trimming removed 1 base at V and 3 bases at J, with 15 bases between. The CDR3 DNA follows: TGTGCCAGCAGCTTAGTCTCGGGACTGGGAAAAGAGACCCAGTACTTC. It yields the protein CASSLVSGLGKETQYF.

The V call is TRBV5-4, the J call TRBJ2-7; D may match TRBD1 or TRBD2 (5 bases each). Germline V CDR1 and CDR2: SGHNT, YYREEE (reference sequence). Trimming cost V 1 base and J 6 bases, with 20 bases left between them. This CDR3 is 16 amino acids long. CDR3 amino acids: CASSLSVHKDGGEQYF. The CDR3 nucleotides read TGTGCCAGCAGCTTGTCGGTCCACAAAGATGGGGGCGAGCAGTACTTC.

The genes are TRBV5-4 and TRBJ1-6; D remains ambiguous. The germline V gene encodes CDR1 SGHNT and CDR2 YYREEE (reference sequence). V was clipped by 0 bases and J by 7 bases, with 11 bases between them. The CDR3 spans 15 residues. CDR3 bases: TGTGCCAGCAGCTTGGGTCGGCAGACCAATTCACCCCTCCACTTT. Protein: CASSLGRQTNSPLHF.

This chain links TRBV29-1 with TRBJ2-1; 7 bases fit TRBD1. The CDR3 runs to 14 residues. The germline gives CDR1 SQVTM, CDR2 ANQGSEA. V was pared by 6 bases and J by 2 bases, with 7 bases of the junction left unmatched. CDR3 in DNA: TGCAGCGTAACCGGGACAGTGGCCTACAATGAGCAGTTCTTC. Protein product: CSVTGTVAYNEQFF.

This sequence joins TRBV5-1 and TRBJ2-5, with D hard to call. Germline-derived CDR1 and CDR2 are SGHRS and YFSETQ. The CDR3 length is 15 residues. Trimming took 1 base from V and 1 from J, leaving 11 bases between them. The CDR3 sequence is CASSLYRAFQETQYF. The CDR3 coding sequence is TGCGCCAGCAGCTTGTATCGGGCCTTCCAAGAGACCCAGTACTTC.

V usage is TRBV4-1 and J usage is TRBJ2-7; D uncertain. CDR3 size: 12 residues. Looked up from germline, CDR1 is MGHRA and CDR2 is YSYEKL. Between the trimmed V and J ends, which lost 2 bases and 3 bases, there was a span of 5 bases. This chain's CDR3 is CASSQTGYEQYF. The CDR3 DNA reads TGCGCCAGCAGCCAAACGGGCTACGAGCAGTACTTC.

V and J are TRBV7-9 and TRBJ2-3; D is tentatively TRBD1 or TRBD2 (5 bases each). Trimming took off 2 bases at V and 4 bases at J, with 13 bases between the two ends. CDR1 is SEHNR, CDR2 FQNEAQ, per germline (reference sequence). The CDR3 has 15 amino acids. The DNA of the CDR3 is TGTGCCAGCAGCTTATTGGGGGACCTGGCAGATACGCAGTATTTT. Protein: CASSLLGDLADTQYF.

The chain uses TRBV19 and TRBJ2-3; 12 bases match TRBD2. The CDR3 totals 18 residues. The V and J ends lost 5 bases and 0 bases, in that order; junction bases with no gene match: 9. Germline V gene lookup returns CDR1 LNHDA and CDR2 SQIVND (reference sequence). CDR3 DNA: TGTGCCAGTAGTCCGTGGACTAGCGGGGAGGGTAGCACAGATACGCAGTATTTT. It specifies CASSPWTSGEGSTDTQYF.

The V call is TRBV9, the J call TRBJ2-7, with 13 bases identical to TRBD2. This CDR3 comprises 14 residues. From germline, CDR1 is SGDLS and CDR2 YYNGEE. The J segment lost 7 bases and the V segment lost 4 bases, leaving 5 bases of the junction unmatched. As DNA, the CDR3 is TGTGCCAGCAGCCCTCAGGGACTAGCGGGGGAGCAGTACTTC. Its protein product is CASSPQGLAGEQYF.

CDR3 residues: CASSVTPQETQYF. The DNA for the CDR3 is TGTGCCAGCAGCGTAACCCCGCAAGAGACCCAGTACTTC. The chain uses TRBV9 and TRBJ2-5; D is unresolved. Germline values: CDR1 SGDLS, CDR2 YYNGEE. This CDR3 has 13 amino acids. V was pared by 1 base and J by 2 bases, with 6 bases between. The full variable domain, rest sourced from reference TRBV9 and TRBJ2-5, is DSGVTQTPKHLITATGQRVTLRCSPRSGDLSVYWYQQSLDQGLQFLIQYYNGEERAKGNILERFSAQQFPDLHSELNLSSLELGDSALYFCASSVTPQETQYFGPGTRLLVL.

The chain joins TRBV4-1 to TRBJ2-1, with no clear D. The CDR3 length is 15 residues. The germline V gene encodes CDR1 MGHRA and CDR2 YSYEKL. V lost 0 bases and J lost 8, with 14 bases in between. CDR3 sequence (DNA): TGCGCCAGCAGCCAAGATTGGCAGGTATTCTATGAGCAGTTCTTC. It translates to CASSQDWQVFYEQFF.

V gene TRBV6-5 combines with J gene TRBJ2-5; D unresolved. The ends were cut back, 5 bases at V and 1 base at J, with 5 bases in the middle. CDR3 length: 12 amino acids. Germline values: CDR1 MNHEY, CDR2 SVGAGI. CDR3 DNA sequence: TGTGCCAGCAGTCAATCCCAAGAGACCCAGTACTTC. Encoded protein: CASSQSQETQYF.

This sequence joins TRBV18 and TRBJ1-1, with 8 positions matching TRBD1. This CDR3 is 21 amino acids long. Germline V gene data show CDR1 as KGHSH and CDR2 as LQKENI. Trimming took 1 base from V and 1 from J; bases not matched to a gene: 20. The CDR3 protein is CASSPLPLGGQGLLTNTEAFF. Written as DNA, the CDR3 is TGTGCCAGCTCACCACTTCCCTTGGGTGGACAGGGACTTTTGACGAACACTGAAGCTTTCTTT.

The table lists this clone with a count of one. CDR3 region: CASRPGTGRYEQYF. In DNA, the CDR3 is TGTGCCAGCAGGCCCGGGACAGGGCGCTACGAGCAGTACTTC. J is TRBJ2-7 and V is TRBV28; 9 bases are shared with TRBD1. Germline trimming cut 6 bases from V and 3 bases from J; bases unmatched to any gene: 6. The CDR3 consists of 14 residues. Per germline, CDR1 MDHEN and CDR2 SYDVKM.

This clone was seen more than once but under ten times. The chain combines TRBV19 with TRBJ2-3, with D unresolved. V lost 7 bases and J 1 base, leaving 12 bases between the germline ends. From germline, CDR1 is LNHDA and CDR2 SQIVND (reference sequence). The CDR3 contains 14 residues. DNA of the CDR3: TGTGCCAGTACCTTCCTCCCGGGCACAGATACGCAGTATTTT. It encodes CASTFLPGTDTQYF.

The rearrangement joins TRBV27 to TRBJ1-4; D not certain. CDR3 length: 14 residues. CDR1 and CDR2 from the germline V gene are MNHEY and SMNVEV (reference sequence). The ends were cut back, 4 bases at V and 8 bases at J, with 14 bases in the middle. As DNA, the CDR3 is TGTGCCAGCAGTTCCTTTCGGAAAGGCGAAAAACTGTTTTTT. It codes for CASSSFRKGEKLFF.

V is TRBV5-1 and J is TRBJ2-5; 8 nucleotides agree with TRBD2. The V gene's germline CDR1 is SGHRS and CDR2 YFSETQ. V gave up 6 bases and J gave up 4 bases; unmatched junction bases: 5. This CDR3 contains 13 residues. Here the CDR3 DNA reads TGCGCCAGCACCGGGGGGGATTTAGAGACCCAGTACTTC. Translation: CASTGGDLETQYF.

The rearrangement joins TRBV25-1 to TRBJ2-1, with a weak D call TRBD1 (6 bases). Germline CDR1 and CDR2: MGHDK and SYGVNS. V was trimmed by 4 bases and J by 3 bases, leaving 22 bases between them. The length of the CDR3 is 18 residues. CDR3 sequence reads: CASSVLVQGQGNYNEQFF. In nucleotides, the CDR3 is TGTGCCAGCAGTGTACTGGTCCAAGGGCAGGGGAACTACAATGAGCAGTTCTTC.

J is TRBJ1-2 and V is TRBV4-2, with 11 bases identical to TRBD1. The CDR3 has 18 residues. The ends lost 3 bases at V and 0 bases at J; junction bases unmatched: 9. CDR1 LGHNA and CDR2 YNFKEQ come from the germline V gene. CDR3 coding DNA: TGTGCCAGCAGCCACCCATGGGACAGGGGGGGAACTAACTATGGCTACACCTTC. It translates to CASSHPWDRGGTNYGYTF.

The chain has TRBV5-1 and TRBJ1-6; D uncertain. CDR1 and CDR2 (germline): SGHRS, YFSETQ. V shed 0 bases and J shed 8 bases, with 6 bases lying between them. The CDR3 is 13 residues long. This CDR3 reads CASSLVEDSPLHF. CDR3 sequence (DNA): TGCGCCAGCAGCTTGGTGGAGGATTCACCCCTCCACTTT. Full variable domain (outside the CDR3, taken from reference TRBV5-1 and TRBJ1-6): KAGVTQTPRYLIKTRGQQVTLSCSPISGHRSVSWYQQTPGQGLQFLFEYFSETQRNKGNFPGRFSGRQFSNSRSEMNVSTLELGDSALYLCASSLVEDSPLHFGNGTRLTVT.

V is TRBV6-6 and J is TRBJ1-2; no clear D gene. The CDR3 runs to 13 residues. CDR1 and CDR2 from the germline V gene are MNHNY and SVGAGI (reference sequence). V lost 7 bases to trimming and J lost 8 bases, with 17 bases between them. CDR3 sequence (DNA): TGTGCCAGCATCTCTTCAGGAGGGCGGGGCTACACCTTC. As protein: CASISSGGRGYTF.